Listed below are T cell receptor beta chains from one sample, sequenced in a study of blood T cell repertoires in COVID-19. Only in-frame clones appear in the TCRdb table, and some are missing; sequencing was by immunoSEQ multiplex PCR. The table shows about 380,000 clones, with around 87% occurring only once. Sequencing input: PBMCs or T cells enriched from blood (not recorded which). These receptors were obtained from a man in his thirties or forties who had recovered from COVID-19. CDR3s include the opening cysteine and the closing phenylalanine or tryptophan. The order of the fields is D gene, V gene, J gene, clone size, CDR3 protein, CDR3 DNA. D genes are given only for firm matches. Rows give clone size only sometimes, using once, few, many, or a class for an expanded clone.

>NA|TRBV6-5|TRBJ2-1|NA
CAGQLRGSDEQFF
TGTGCCGGCCAACTAAGGGGGAGTGATGAGCAGTTCTTC
>NA|TRBV7-2|TRBJ1-6|NA
CASSLATSQGNSPLHF
TGTGCCAGCAGCTTAGCAACCAGCCAGGGAAATTCACCCCTCCACTTT
>NA|TRBV5-1|TRBJ2-2|NA
CASSLGERNTGELFF
TGCGCCAGCAGCTTGGGGGAGCGTAACACCGGGGAGCTGTTTTTT
>NA|TRBV7-2|TRBJ2-1|NA
CASSSRGLLEGEQFF
TGTGCCAGCAGCTCACGGGGACTTCTTGAAGGTGAGCAGTTCTTC
>NA|TRBV5-4|TRBJ1-3|NA
CASSFVGQGGNTIYF
TGTGCCAGCAGCTTCGTGGGGCAGGGTGGGAACACCATATATTTT
>TRBD1|TRBV7-9|TRBJ2-3|NA
CASSLEQGASADTQYF
TGTGCCAGCAGCTTAGAACAGGGGGCGAGTGCAGATACGCAGTATTTT
>TRBD1|TRBV11-2|TRBJ1-1|NA
CASSRDRGITEAFF
TGTGCCAGCTCGAGGGACAGGGGCATCACTGAAGCTTTCTTT
>NA|TRBV5-6|TRBJ1-2|NA
CASSLGGQPYGYTF
TGTGCCAGCAGCTTGGGGGGCCAACCCTATGGCTACACCTTC
>NA|TRBV4-1|TRBJ1-1|once
CASSQDYVRNTEAFF
TGCGCCAGCAGCCAAGATTATGTGAGGAACACTGAAGCTTTCTTT
>NA|TRBV4-3|TRBJ2-7|once
CASSHPGALEQYF
TGCGCCAGCAGCCATCCAGGGGCTCTCGAGCAGTACTTC
>NA|TRBV5-4|TRBJ2-7|once
CASSYAGAYEQYF
TGTGCCAGCAGCTATGCGGGGGCATACGAGCAGTACTTC
>NA|TRBV7-9|TRBJ1-3|NA
CASSPQGPGNTIYF
TGTGCCAGCAGCCCCCAGGGGCCTGGAAACACCATATATTTT
>TRBD1|TRBV18|TRBJ2-7|NA
CASSPRGQGRYEQYF
TGTGCCAGCTCACCACGTGGACAGGGACGTTACGAGCAGTACTTC
>NA|TRBV5-4|TRBJ2-2|once
CASSLVAGDTGELFF
TGTGCCAGCAGCTTGGTGGCAGGGGACACCGGGGAGCTGTTTTTT
>TRBD1|TRBV5-6|TRBJ1-1|once
CASSLGTGWLKKAEAFF
TGTGCCAGCAGCTTAGGGACAGGGTGGTTGAAGAAGGCTGAAGCTTTCTTT
>TRBD1|TRBV7-2|TRBJ1-3|NA
CASSPDRGSGNTIYF
TGTGCCAGCAGCCCAGACAGGGGCTCTGGAAACACCATATATTTT
>NA|TRBV12-3/TRBV12-4|TRBJ1-1|NA
CASRFINTEAFF
TGTGCCAGCAGGTTCATCAACACTGAAGCTTTCTTT
>TRBD2|TRBV11-2|TRBJ2-1|NA
CASSLGLAEGNEQFF
TGTGCCAGCAGCTTGGGTCTAGCGGAGGGGAATGAGCAGTTCTTC
>NA|TRBV4-1|TRBJ2-1|NA
CASSQFGERGQPYNEQFF
TGCGCCAGCAGCCAATTCGGGGAGAGGGGACAACCCTACAATGAGCAGTTCTTC
>NA|TRBV6-2/TRBV6-3|TRBJ2-7|NA
CASSYARAGEQYF
TGTGCCAGCAGTTACGCGAGGGCCGGAGAGCAGTACTTC
>NA|TRBV5-6|TRBJ1-3|NA
CASSRPDRDSGNTIYF
TGTGCCAGCAGCCGACCCGACAGAGACTCTGGAAACACCATATATTTT
>NA|TRBV6-5|TRBJ1-1|NA
CAVAGVNTEAFF
TGTGCTGTAGCCGGGGTGAACACTGAAGCTTTCTTT
>TRBD1|TRBV6-2/TRBV6-3|TRBJ2-3|NA
CASSLQGARTDTQYF
TGTGCCAGCAGTCTACAGGGGGCTCGAACAGATACGCAGTATTTT
>TRBD1|TRBV5-1|TRBJ2-5|NA
CASSDSSRDRGQETQYF
TGCGCCAGCAGCGACTCCAGCCGGGACAGGGGACAAGAGACCCAGTACTTC
>NA|TRBV7-8|TRBJ2-1|few
CASSSSGLYYNEQFF
TGTGCCAGCAGCTCCTCCGGACTTTACTACAATGAGCAGTTCTTC
>NA|TRBV19|TRBJ1-3|NA
CASSIDIRTGDTIYF
TGTGCCAGTAGTATAGATATCCGGACCGGGGACACCATATATTTT
>NA|TRBV20-1|TRBJ1-2|once
CSAIPPGGYTF
TGCAGTGCCATACCTCCCGGTGGCTACACCTTC
>TRBD1|TRBV19|TRBJ2-7|NA
CASSIQGVGFYEQYF
TGTGCCAGTAGTATACAGGGGGTCGGCTTCTACGAGCAGTACTTC
>NA|TRBV24-1|TRBJ2-7|NA
CATSDGGGYEQYF
TGTGCCACCAGTGACGGGGGTGGTTACGAGCAGTACTTC
>TRBD1|TRBV4-1|TRBJ2-7|few
CASSSLDRAYEQYF
TGCGCCAGCAGCTCCTTGGACAGGGCCTACGAGCAGTACTTC
>TRBD1|TRBV5-5|TRBJ1-2|NA
CASSLGMMGTGGGYGYTF
TGTGCCAGCAGCTTGGGCATGATGGGGACAGGGGGTGGTTATGGCTACACCTTC
>TRBD1|TRBV7-2|TRBJ2-7|once
CASSLWGDRVYEQYF
TGTGCCAGCAGCCTTTGGGGGGACAGGGTCTACGAGCAGTACTTC
>TRBD1|TRBV4-1|TRBJ1-2|NA
CASSQETGANLYGYTF
TGCGCCAGCAGCCAAGAGACAGGGGCAAACCTGTATGGCTACACCTTC